This T cell receptor (beta chain) was captured in a study of blood T cell repertoires in COVID-19. Whole-study context: Acute and convalescent COVID-19 specimens originated in the United States, Italy and Spain. T cells, B-cell-depleted T cells, or PBMCs supplied cDNA or gDNA.

With V trimmed by 5 bases and J by 0 bases, 1 base remained unmatched. CDR1 is MDHEN, CDR2 SYDVKM, per germline. CDR3 length: 14 amino acids. Original data processing: For nucleated cells, counts were estimated from reference gene primer amplification. TCRdb keeps only in-frame clones here, not all; method: immunoSEQ multiplex PCR. The V and J calls and clone size were taken over from that table, and D and trimming were inferred from the DNA. The sample has almost 250,000 clones, 86% seen once; the top ten hold roughly 6.2%. This clone was seen only once. The Seattle site enrolled patients during active infection and followed them longitudinally.

The origin of this receptor is a woman aged 80 or over with COVID-19, enrolled during active disease. The chain joins TRBV28 to TRBJ2-4; 7 bases are a match to TRBD2. The sequencing input was peripheral blood. CDR3 nucleotides: TGTGCCAGCAGTGGGGGGGTAGCCAAAAACATTCAGTACTTC. Its translation: CASSGGVAKNIQYF.